These T cell receptor beta chains were read from a single sample in a study of CD8 T cells in Susac syndrome. A single record per CDR3 protein comes from TCRdb applying MiXCR to the immunoSEQ multiplex PCR reads. This sample has just over 300,000 distinct CDR3 sequences; 90% to 95% occur once, and the top ten carry roughly 0.064%. Sample: CD4+ T cells from PBMCs. Receptor source: a human donor with multiple sclerosis. Each CDR3 is given with its conserved first and last residue. The D gene is left open where the match is weak. Size tells how often a clone was seen (once, few, many) or the class of an expanded clone, and some rows leave it out.

d_call clone_size j_call v_call cdr3_aa cdr3_nt
- - TRBJ1-6 TRBV3-1 CASSLVGHSDSPLHF TGTGCCAGCAGCCTTGTGGGACACTCGGATTCACCCCTCCACTTT
TRBD1 - TRBJ2-7 TRBV7-9 CASSFSGQKTYEQYF TGTGCCAGCAGCTTTTCGGGACAGAAAACCTACGAGCAGTACTTC
TRBD1 - TRBJ1-1 TRBV5-1 CASGGQGGMNTEAFF TGCGCCAGCGGCGGACAGGGCGGTATGAACACTGAAGCTTTCTTT
TRBD1 - TRBJ1-1 TRBV20-1 CSARVPRGHMNTEAFF TGCAGTGCTAGAGTTCCCAGGGGGCACATGAACACTGAAGCTTTCTTT
- once TRBJ2-7 TRBV7-2 CASSSRGRREQYF TGTGCCAGCAGCTCGAGAGGAAGGCGCGAGCAGTACTTC
- - TRBJ1-1 TRBV28 CASSEPTGNTEAFF TGTGCCAGCAGCGAACCAACAGGGAACACTGAAGCTTTCTTT
TRBD2 - TRBJ2-5 TRBV6-6 CASRGSGVRETQYF TGTGCCAGCAGAGGTAGCGGGGTCAGAGAGACCCAGTACTTC
- - TRBJ1-4 TRBV20-1 CSAQTGTAIAQLFF TGCAGTGCTCAAACCGGGACCGCTATTGCACAACTGTTTTTT
TRBD2 - TRBJ2-2 TRBV11-3 CASSNPLAGAPGELFF TGTGCCAGCAGCAATCCTCTAGCGGGAGCCCCCGGGGAGCTGTTTTTT
- - TRBJ1-6 TRBV7-9 CASSPSSVNSPLHF TGTGCCAGCAGCCCATCATCAGTTAATTCACCCCTCCACTTT
- - TRBJ2-3 TRBV6-1 CATKLDTDTQYF TGTGCCACCAAACTAGACACAGATACGCAGTATTTT
- - TRBJ2-3 TRBV18 CASSPLDSSTDTQYF TGTGCCAGCTCACCACTGGACTCTAGCACAGATACGCAGTATTTT
TRBD1 once TRBJ1-4 TRBV5-6 CASSLAGGDEKLFF TGTGCCAGCAGCTTGGCAGGGGGTGATGAAAAACTGTTTTTT
- - TRBJ1-6 TRBV19 CASSIEGVGSPLHF TGTGCCAGTAGTATAGAAGGGGTAGGGTCACCCCTCCACTTT
- - TRBJ2-7 TRBV3-1 CASSQIRASYEQYF TGTGCCAGCAGCCAGATACGTGCCTCCTACGAGCAGTACTTC
- - TRBJ2-3 TRBV28 CASSPGDTDTQYF TGTGCCAGCAGTCCAGGGGACACAGATACGCAGTATTTT
- - TRBJ1-5 TRBV19 CASSAPEGSLSQPQHF TGTGCCAGTAGTGCCCCTGAGGGCAGTCTAAGTCAGCCCCAGCATTTT
- - TRBJ1-6 TRBV2 CASSWPGTDYNSPLHF TGTGCCAGCAGTTGGCCCGGGACGGACTATAATTCACCCCTCCACTTT
TRBD2 - TRBJ2-1 TRBV7-9 CASSLLAGVNNEQFF TGTGCCAGCAGCTTGCTAGCGGGGGTCAACAATGAGCAGTTCTTC
TRBD2 - TRBJ2-1 TRBV7-2 CASSLGEGLGEQFF TGTGCCAGCAGCTTAGGGGAGGGGCTCGGTGAGCAGTTCTTC
TRBD1 once TRBJ2-5 TRBV24-1 CATSDLGQGSRWETQYF TGTGCCACCAGTGACCTGGGACAGGGGTCGAGGTGGGAGACCCAGTACTTC
- - TRBJ1-6 TRBV25-1 CASSEYVGGNNSPLHF TGTGCCAGCAGTGAATATGTAGGCGGAAACAATTCACCCCTCCACTTT
TRBD1 - TRBJ1-4 TRBV7-8 CASSQDRVGKLFF TGTGCCAGCAGCCAAGACAGGGTGGGAAAACTGTTTTTT
- - TRBJ1-1 TRBV9 CASSVAPETEAFF TGTGCCAGCAGCGTAGCGCCGGAGACTGAAGCTTTCTTT
- - TRBJ1-2 TRBV5-1 CASSLRGYTF TGCGCCAGCAGCTTGAGGGGCTACACCTTC
- - TRBJ2-2 TRBV25-1 CASSESWETGELFF TGTGCCAGCAGTGAATCCTGGGAAACCGGGGAGCTGTTTTTT
- once TRBJ2-1 TRBV9 CASSAHRFLNNEQFF TGTGCCAGCAGCGCTCACAGGTTTCTTAACAATGAGCAGTTCTTC
- - TRBJ2-5 TRBV7-9 CASSLEGLIRETQYF TGTGCCAGCAGCTTAGAGGGGCTAATTCGAGAGACCCAGTACTTC
- - TRBJ2-1 TRBV2 CASSSFPTSLEQFF TGTGCCAGCAGTTCCTTTCCGACTAGTCTTGAGCAGTTCTTC
- - TRBJ2-3 TRBV5-6 CASTGMGAQYF TGTGCCAGCACCGGGATGGGGGCGCAGTATTTT
- - TRBJ2-1 TRBV6-4 CASSDSGSSYNEQFF TGTGCCAGCAGTGACTCCGGGAGCTCCTACAATGAGCAGTTCTTC
TRBD1 - TRBJ1-2 TRBV6-5 CASSYSSDRGYGYTF TGTGCCAGCAGTTACTCTTCCGACAGGGGCTATGGCTACACCTTC
TRBD2 - TRBJ2-7 TRBV29-1 CSGVIAGGYEQYF TGCAGCGGTGTGATCGCGGGAGGATACGAGCAGTACTTC
- - TRBJ2-2 TRBV7-2 CASSRGAGPGTGELFF TGTGCCAGCAGTAGGGGGGCGGGACCCGGGACCGGGGAGCTGTTTTTT
- - TRBJ2-7 TRBV20-1 CSALLQGAHEQYF TGCAGTGCGCTCCTACAGGGAGCTCACGAGCAGTACTTC
- once TRBJ2-6 TRBV7-2 CASSYAGSSGANVLTF TGTGCCAGCAGCTACGCAGGGAGCTCTGGGGCCAACGTCCTGACTTTC
TRBD2 - TRBJ2-1 TRBV20-1 CSAPRSGGFGEQFF TGCAGTGCGCCGAGGAGCGGGGGGTTCGGTGAGCAGTTCTTC
- - TRBJ2-1 TRBV7-2 CASSLGLLEQFF TGTGCCAGCAGCTTAGGACTACTGGAGCAGTTCTTC
TRBD1 - TRBJ1-1 TRBV7-9 CASSLGTARREAFF TGTGCCAGCAGCTTGGGGACAGCCCGTAGGGAAGCTTTCTTT
TRBD1 - TRBJ2-2 TRBV29-1 CSATGGTNTGELFF TGCAGCGCGACAGGGGGCACGAACACCGGGGAGCTGTTTTTT
- - TRBJ2-5 TRBV15 CATSRDSSGQETQYF TGTGCCACCAGCAGAGATAGCTCCGGACAAGAGACCCAGTACTTC
- - TRBJ2-3 TRBV20-1 CSARAGTDTQYF TGCAGTGCTCGGGCCGGGACAGATACGCAGTATTTT
- - TRBJ1-1 TRBV5-1 CASSLRHLTEAFF TGCGCCAGCAGCCTTCGACATCTCACTGAAGCTTTCTTT